This T cell receptor (beta chain) was retrieved from a study of regulatory T cells in long-lasting Graves disease. For the study at large: Graves' disease counted as persistent after over 5 years of antithyroid drugs with positive TSH receptor antibodies. Study outcomes and limitations: In persistent patients, shared public clonotypes (under 3,000) outnumbered those in new patients (roughly 1,000). Newly diagnosed disease favored TRBV20-1 and TRBJ2-1 over persistent disease.

HTBI primers from iRepertoire and Arm-PCR of CDR3 regions yielded the TCR beta libraries. Per the original data handling: Among the samples, 60 to 75 TRBV and 14 to 15 TRBJ segments were identified. Using its own MiXCR run on the multiplex PCR reads, TCRdb lists one record per CDR3 protein. TCRdb's processing, not the authors' own work, is the source of the V and J calls. Here the sample spans about 470,000 distinct CDR3 sequences, roughly 21% being singletons. The germline V gene encodes CDR1 SGHRS and CDR2 YFSETQ. The CDR3 contains 15 residues. V lost 0 bases to trimming and J lost 4 bases, with 13 bases between them. This clonotype showed up many times. What it recognizes is unknown. Indicated time point: persistent/refractory GD, antithyroid drugs over 5 years with positive TRAb. The TCR library was made from RNA that had been extracted from PBMCs in TRIzol.

This chain links TRBV5-1 with TRBJ1-1; D possibly corresponds to TRBD1 (6 bases). Sequencing was performed on peripheral blood mononuclear cells (PBMCs), taken when the disease was refractory, from a patient treated with antithyroid drugs. The source of this sequence is a female donor with Graves disease. CDR3 sequence reads: CASSLGAGAVTEAFF. The CDR3 DNA is TGCGCCAGCAGCTTGGGGGCAGGGGCGGTCACTGAAGCTTTCTTT.